This paragraph reports one T cell receptor (beta chain). What it recognizes is unknown. PCR primers comprised 60 Vbeta and 13 Jbeta primers. Measured with immunoSEQ multiplex PCR; TCRdb has only the in-frame clones, and not every one. The table lists about 140,000 clones, around 80% of them singletons. This specimen comes from a study of cytomegalovirus exposure and HLA in healthy donors. Whole-study context: For the approximately 420 genotyped donors, 75% to 90% fell within the Caucasian-associated ancestry cluster.

CDR1 is SNHLY, CDR2 FYNNEI, per germline. This CDR3 spans 14 amino acids. The trim removed 4 bases at V and 4 bases at J, leaving 3 bases unmatched. Findings and limits, study-wide: TCR association rates varied by HLA locus in a later analysis, with DRB1 highest and HLA-C lowest. The study recorded some 160 TCR beta chains that were cytomegalovirus-associated. A later analysis associated some 18,000 TCR beta sequences with HLA alleles at a 0.05 false discovery rate.

The J gene is TRBJ1-4, the V gene TRBV2; 7 bases agree with TRBD1. The sample comprised PBMCs. The TCR sequence derives from a man aged 35-49 years in good health and CMV-seronegative. CDR3 protein: CASSAGQLNEKLFF. In DNA form, the CDR3 reads TGTGCCAGCAGTGCGGGACAGCTTAATGAAAAACTGTTTTTT.